This TCR beta chain comes out of a study of OX40 agonist ivuxolimab in advanced cancers. Whole-study context: Ivuxolimab was administered intravenously to patients at 0.01 to 10 mg/kg every 2 weeks.

The J segment lost 10 bases and the V segment lost 2 bases, leaving 5 bases of the junction unmatched. CDR3 length: 13 residues. Germline CDR1 and CDR2: MNHNS and SASEGT. Clones were sequenced by immunoSEQ multiplex PCR, and TCRdb holds only the in-frame ones, with some missing. The data contain approximately 52,000 clones, around 85% of them singletons. A remark on this clone: This specimen includes other DNA sequences encoding the same CDR3.

The TCR comes from an adult with an advanced solid tumor such as melanoma, head and neck, liver or kidney cancer. The sequencing used CD4+ or CD8+ T cells sorted from blood, collected in a trial of the OX40 agonist ivuxolimab. The chain carries TRBV6-1 and TRBJ1-5; the match to TRBD1 covers 7 bases. CDR3 sequence (DNA): TGTGCCAGCAGTGAATGGGGGACAGACCCCCAGCATTTT. This codes for CASSEWGTDPQHF.